A selection of T cell receptor beta chains follows, all from one sample in a study of T cell responses to AZD1222 COVID-19 vaccine. The data were produced by immunoSEQ multiplex PCR, yet TCRdb's version contains in-frame clones alone and is incomplete. Here the sample spans some 200,000 clones, roughly nine tenths being singletons. Sequenced here: peripheral blood, sampled 28 days after the second AZD1222 dose. All receptors derive from an adult who received the AZD1222 COVID-19 vaccine. The CDR3 runs from the conserved cysteine through the conserved F or W. The D gene is left open where the match is weak. Not all rows give a size; the values are once, few, many and, for expanded clones, a class.

v_call	d_call	j_call	clone_size	cdr3_aa	cdr3_nt
TRBV28	.	TRBJ2-7	.	CASSLGVSLPYEQYF	TGTGCCAGCAGTTTGGGGGTCTCTCTTCCCTACGAGCAGTACTTC
TRBV19	.	TRBJ1-4	.	CASSPTATTNEKLFF	TGTGCCAGTAGTCCAACAGCTACAACTAATGAAAAACTGTTTTTT
TRBV7-3	.	TRBJ1-1	.	CASSSNRNTEAFF	TGTGCCAGCAGCTCAAACAGAAACACTGAAGCTTTCTTT
TRBV21-1	.	TRBJ2-7	.	CASSPPLAGVHEQYF	TGTGCCAGCAGCCCCCCACTAGCGGGAGTCCACGAGCAGTACTTC
TRBV7-2	.	TRBJ1-1	once	CASSLGRSNTEAFF	TGTGCCAGCAGCTTAGGCCGGTCGAACACTGAAGCTTTCTTT
TRBV11-2	.	TRBJ1-1	.	CASSLLVVNTEAFF	TGTGCCAGCAGCCTATTGGTCGTGAACACTGAAGCTTTCTTT
TRBV7-9	.	TRBJ1-1	.	CASSFRTNTEAFF	TGTGCCAGCAGCTTCCGCACGAACACTGAAGCTTTCTTT
TRBV11-3	.	TRBJ2-7	.	CASSVQGPYEQYF	TGTGCCAGCAGCGTGCAGGGGCCCTACGAGCAGTACTTC
TRBV7-3	TRBD1	TRBJ2-2	.	CASSLPGQNTGELFF	TGTGCCAGCAGCCTTCCGGGACAGAATACCGGGGAGCTGTTTTTT
TRBV6-1	TRBD2	TRBJ2-3	.	CASSELAGADTQYF	TGTGCCAGCAGTGAACTAGCGGGAGCAGATACGCAGTATTTT
TRBV5-1	TRBD1	TRBJ2-5	.	CASSLERTGGFETQYF	TGCGCCAGCAGCTTGGAGCGGACAGGGGGCTTTGAGACCCAGTACTTC
TRBV5-1	.	TRBJ1-5	.	CASSEGPGSNQPQHF	TGCGCCAGCAGCGAAGGACCGGGTAGCAATCAGCCCCAGCATTTT
TRBV7-3	.	TRBJ2-3	.	CASSSSGAYTDTQYF	TGTGCCAGCAGCAGCTCCGGGGCCTACACAGATACGCAGTATTTT
TRBV21-1	.	TRBJ1-6	.	CASRVWADNSPLHF	TGTGCCAGCAGGGTTTGGGCGGATAATTCACCCCTCCACTTT
TRBV4-3	TRBD2	TRBJ2-1	once	CASSPGLAGGGGEQFF	TGCGCCAGCAGCCCCGGACTAGCGGGAGGCGGGGGTGAGCAGTTCTTC
TRBV29-1	.	TRBJ2-1	.	CSVDNEQFF	TGCAGCGTTGACAATGAGCAGTTCTTC
TRBV14	TRBD1	TRBJ1-6	.	CASSSGTGHNSPLHF	TGTGCCAGCAGCTCTGGGACAGGGCATAATTCACCCCTCCACTTT
TRBV10-3	.	TRBJ1-5	.	CATGGGGQPQHF	TGTGCAACGGGGGGGGGCGGTCAGCCCCAGCATTTT
TRBV28	.	TRBJ1-2	once	CASSSGQSVYGYTF	TGTGCCAGCAGTTCGGGGCAGAGCGTCTACGGCTACACCTTC
TRBV7-9	TRBD1	TRBJ1-5	.	CASSPRQGSSNQPQHF	TGTGCCAGCAGCCCCAGACAGGGATCGAGCAATCAGCCCCAGCATTTT
TRBV6-2/TRBV6-3	.	TRBJ1-4	.	CASSFEGWVTANEKLFF	TGTGCCAGCAGTTTCGAGGGATGGGTCACGGCTAATGAAAAACTGTTTTTT
TRBV2	.	TRBJ1-5	.	CASRRVADNQPQHF	TGTGCCAGCAGGAGGGTGGCAGACAATCAGCCCCAGCATTTT
TRBV4-2	.	TRBJ1-1	.	CASSLAAGENTEAFF	TGTGCCAGCAGCCTCGCCGCCGGGGAGAACACTGAAGCTTTCTTT
TRBV2	TRBD2	TRBJ2-2	.	CASSRREGRTGELFF	TGTGCCAGCAGCCGGCGGGAGGGCCGCACCGGGGAGCTGTTTTTT
TRBV5-1	.	TRBJ2-2	.	CASSPPLASNTGELFF	TGCGCCAGCAGCCCGCCCCTAGCGTCAAACACCGGGGAGCTGTTTTTT
TRBV9	.	TRBJ2-5	.	CAHGEGQETGYETQYF	TGTGCCCACGGGGAGGGACAGGAGACGGGATACGAGACCCAGTACTTC
TRBV18	.	TRBJ2-7	.	CASSPGPFTTYEQYF	TGTGCCAGCTCACCGGGCCCCTTCACAACCTACGAGCAGTACTTC
TRBV28	TRBD1	TRBJ1-2	.	CASSFGAGGYGYTF	TGTGCCAGCAGTTTCGGGGCAGGGGGCTATGGCTACACCTTC
TRBV7-9	.	TRBJ2-6	.	CASGRMAGANVLTF	TGTGCCAGCGGAAGGATGGCAGGGGCCAACGTCCTGACTTTC
TRBV19	.	TRBJ2-3	.	CASSRMTTDTQYF	TGTGCCAGTAGTAGAATGACCACAGATACGCAGTATTTT
TRBV7-9	.	TRBJ1-2	.	CASSLGSDSYGYTF	TGTGCCAGCAGCTTAGGGTCAGACAGCTATGGCTACACCTTC
TRBV7-3	TRBD2	TRBJ2-1	.	CASSGTSGVNEQFF	TGTGCCAGCAGCGGGACTAGCGGGGTTAATGAGCAGTTCTTC
TRBV7-3	TRBD2	TRBJ2-1	.	CASSLVAGGGNEQFF	TGTGCCAGCAGCTTGGTAGCGGGAGGGGGCAATGAGCAGTTCTTC
TRBV7-2	TRBD2	TRBJ2-1	.	CASSLGGTSGHNEQFF	TGTGCCAGCAGCTTAGGAGGGACTAGCGGACACAATGAGCAGTTCTTC
TRBV18	.	TRBJ2-7	.	CASSPRSYEQYF	TGTGCCAGCTCACCAAGGAGTTACGAGCAGTACTTC
TRBV6-5	.	TRBJ1-6	few	CASRVASSYNSPLHF	TGTGCCAGCAGGGTCGCGAGCTCCTATAATTCACCCCTCCACTTT
TRBV27	.	TRBJ2-6	few	CASSYGGPSGANVLTF	TGTGCCAGCAGTTACGGGGGTCCGTCTGGGGCCAACGTCCTGACTTTC
TRBV5-1	.	TRBJ2-1	.	CASSLTNTGGGSEQFF	TGCGCCAGCAGCTTGACTAACACCGGAGGGGGGAGTGAGCAGTTCTTC
TRBV27	TRBD2	TRBJ2-1	.	CASRLSAGAGYNEQFF	TGTGCCAGCAGATTATCAGCGGGAGCGGGCTACAATGAGCAGTTCTTC
TRBV15	TRBD2	TRBJ2-1	.	CATGRELRRDEQFF	TGTGCCACCGGGCGGGAGTTACGGCGCGATGAGCAGTTCTTC
TRBV7-2	.	TRBJ2-7	.	CASSPRQLTYEQYF	TGTGCCAGCAGCCCCCGACAACTTACCTACGAGCAGTACTTC
TRBV5-6	.	TRBJ1-6	.	CASSLDGQTDSPLHF	TGTGCCAGCAGCTTAGACGGACAGACTGATTCACCCCTCCACTTT
TRBV27	.	TRBJ1-4	.	CASSPDPATNEKLFF	TGTGCCAGCAGCCCTGACCCCGCAACTAATGAAAAACTGTTTTTT
TRBV4-1	.	TRBJ2-2	.	CASSQERGSAGELFF	TGCGCCAGCAGCCAAGAACGGGGATCGGCCGGGGAGCTGTTTTTT
TRBV5-1	.	TRBJ2-7	.	CASSASPTEPLYEQYF	TGCGCCAGCAGCGCTAGCCCCACTGAGCCTTTGTACGAGCAGTACTTC
TRBV5-5	TRBD1	TRBJ1-4	.	CASSLEQGRSQLFF	TGTGCCAGCAGCTTGGAACAGGGGCGGTCACAACTGTTTTTT
TRBV27	.	TRBJ1-5	.	CASSLFQPQHF	TGTGCCAGCAGTTTATTCCAGCCCCAGCATTTT
TRBV4-2	.	TRBJ1-1	.	CASSSLTGHTEAFF	TGTGCCAGCAGCTCGCTCACAGGACACACTGAAGCTTTCTTT
TRBV2	.	TRBJ2-7	.	CASSNYPYEQYF	TGTGCCAGCAGTAACTACCCCTACGAGCAGTACTTC
TRBV2	.	TRBJ2-5	.	CASSELWLGQETQYF	TGTGCCAGCAGTGAATTGTGGCTAGGGCAAGAGACCCAGTACTTC
TRBV5-8	.	TRBJ2-5	.	CASSPYLRTAQETQYF	TGTGCCAGCAGCCCATATCTTCGGACAGCCCAAGAGACCCAGTACTTC
TRBV9	.	TRBJ2-7	.	CASSVGGLGEQYF	TGTGCCAGCAGCGTAGGGGGCTTGGGCGAGCAGTACTTC
TRBV5-1	TRBD1	TRBJ2-3	.	CASSLPGQGEDTQYF	TGCGCCAGCAGCCTCCCGGGACAGGGGGAAGATACGCAGTATTTT
TRBV6-2/TRBV6-3	.	TRBJ1-1	once	CASSPMDNLNTEAFF	TGTGCCAGCAGCCCTATGGACAATCTGAACACTGAAGCTTTCTTT